Reported below is one TCR beta chain. This sample is part of a study of CD8 T cells in Susac syndrome. Reverse transcription used roughly 0.5 to 1 ug RNA and random hexamers. In TCRdb, the immunoSEQ multiplex PCR reads were re-called with MiXCR into one record per CDR3 protein. The sample records 150,000 to 200,000 distinct CDR3 sequences, about 93% being singletons. The CDR3 runs to 17 residues. Trimming took 1 base from V and 7 from J; bases not matched to a gene: 12. The clonotype was recovered from a human donor in good health. The chain recombines TRBV12-3 or TRBV12-4 with TRBJ2-1, with 8 bases identical to TRBD2. Sequenced: CD4+ T cells from PBMCs. The CDR3 here is CASSLGMTGGGRNEQFF. CDR3 coding DNA: TGTGCCAGCAGTTTAGGCATGACGGGGGGGGGCAGGAATGAGCAGTTCTTC.